Listed below are T cell receptor beta chains from one sample, sequenced in a study of beta chain features in type 1 diabetes. The repertoire was sequenced with immunoSEQ multiplex PCR; TCRdb's copy has only in-frame clones and lacks some. The sample consists of fewer than 16,000 clones, around 69% of them appearing once. Sequenced input: stem cell memory CD4+ T cells from blood. The receptors here all came from a woman between 18 and 29 years old with type 1 diabetes. The CDR3 runs from the conserved cysteine through the conserved F or W. The D gene is left open where the match is weak. Only some rows state a clone size, as once, few, many or a class for expanded clones.

V,J,size,D,DNA,CDR3
TRBV28,TRBJ2-5,NA,TRBD2,TGTGCCAGCTCCTTCGAATCGACTAGCGACTACCAAGAGACCCAGTACTTC,CASSFESTSDYQETQYF
TRBV2,TRBJ1-5,NA,NA,TGTGCCAGCAGCTTCGGGAGCAATCAGCCCCAGCATTTT,CASSFGSNQPQHF
TRBV10-2,TRBJ2-3,NA,TRBD1,TGCGCCAGCAGTGAGTCAGAGGACAGGGAGCTGTCAGATACGCAGTATTTT,CASSESEDRELSDTQYF
TRBV18,TRBJ1-1,few,TRBD1,TGTGCCAGCTCACCAGGGACAGGGCCGAGGAACACTGAAGCTTTCTTT,CASSPGTGPRNTEAFF
TRBV11-2,TRBJ2-3,few,NA,TGTGCCAGCAGCCGGCCAGGAGGTACGCAGTATTTT,CASSRPGGTQYF
TRBV27,TRBJ2-6,NA,NA,TGTGCCTCCCGTTTCTCTGGGGCCAACGTCCTGACTTTC,CASRFSGANVLTF
TRBV29-1,TRBJ1-1,NA,TRBD1,TGCAGCGTTGAAGGATGGGCGACAGGGGGCTTGACTGAAGCTTTCTTT,CSVEGWATGGLTEAFF
TRBV19,TRBJ2-3,NA,TRBD2,TGTGCCAGTAAAAGGCGAGCGGGAGTTCCAGATACGCAGTATTTT,CASKRRAGVPDTQYF
TRBV27,TRBJ2-5,once,NA,TGTGCCAGCAGTTTATCAGGGGGCCAAGAGACCCAGTACTTC,CASSLSGGQETQYF
TRBV10-3,TRBJ2-2,NA,NA,TGTGCCATCAGCCTCAGGGTGGGCACCGGGGAGCTGTTTTTT,CAISLRVGTGELFF
TRBV10-3,TRBJ1-2,NA,NA,TGTGCCATTGACCAACAGGGCGATGGCTACACCTTC,CAIDQQGDGYTF
TRBV9,TRBJ2-1,NA,NA,TGTGCCAGCAGCGTAGGTTTGGACTACTACAATGAGCAGTTCTTC,CASSVGLDYYNEQFF
TRBV7-9,TRBJ2-2,NA,NA,TGTGCCAGCAGCTTAGGCGGGGGACAAAACACCGGGGAGCTGTTTTTT,CASSLGGGQNTGELFF
TRBV18,TRBJ2-7,few,TRBD2,TGTGCCAGCTCACCGAGGACTAGCGGGAGTTTGAACGAGCAGTACTTC,CASSPRTSGSLNEQYF
TRBV5-6,TRBJ2-7,NA,TRBD2,TGTGCCAGCAGCTCTAGCGGGAGGGCCTCGGGTAGGTCCTACGAGCAGTACTTC,CASSSSGRASGRSYEQYF